This T cell receptor (beta chain) stems from a study of blood T cell repertoires in COVID-19. The overall study: The origin of the acute and convalescent COVID-19 samples was the United States, Italy and Spain.

CDR3 length: 17 amino acids. The germline V gene has CDR1 SGHRS and CDR2 YFSETQ. Trimming cost V 2 bases and J 0 bases; bases outside gene matches: 2. Some clones are missing from TCRdb's copy, which holds only in-frame ones; the method was immunoSEQ multiplex PCR. This table has around 430,000 clones, about 91% appearing once. Seattle patients were enrolled during active infection and followed longitudinally. The sequence came from a woman in her 50s with COVID-19, enrolled during active disease. The sequenced sample consisted of peripheral blood. The rearrangement uses TRBV5-1 and TRBJ2-6, with TRBD1 matching 10 bases. CDR3 sequence: CASSFGTGASGANVLTF. The DNA for the CDR3 is TGCGCCAGCAGCTTCGGGACAGGGGCCTCTGGGGCCAACGTCCTGACTTTC.